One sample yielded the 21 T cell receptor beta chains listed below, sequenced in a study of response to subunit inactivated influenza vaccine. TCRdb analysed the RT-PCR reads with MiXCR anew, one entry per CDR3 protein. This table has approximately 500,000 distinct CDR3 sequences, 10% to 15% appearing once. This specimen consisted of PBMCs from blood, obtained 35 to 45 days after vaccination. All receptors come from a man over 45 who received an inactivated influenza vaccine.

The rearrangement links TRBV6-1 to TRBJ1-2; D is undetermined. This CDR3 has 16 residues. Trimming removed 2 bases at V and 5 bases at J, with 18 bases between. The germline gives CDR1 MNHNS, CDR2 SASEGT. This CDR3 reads CASSESAGTPWYGYTF. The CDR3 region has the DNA TGTGCCAGCAGTGAAAGCGCAGGAACCCCTTGGTATGGCTACACCTTC.

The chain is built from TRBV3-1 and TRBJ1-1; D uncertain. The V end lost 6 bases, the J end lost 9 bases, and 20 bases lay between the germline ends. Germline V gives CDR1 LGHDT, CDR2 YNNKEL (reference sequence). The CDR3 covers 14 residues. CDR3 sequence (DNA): TGTGCCAGCAGTGACGACACCCGTAATCGGAAAGCTTTCTTT. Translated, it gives CASSDDTRNRKAFF.

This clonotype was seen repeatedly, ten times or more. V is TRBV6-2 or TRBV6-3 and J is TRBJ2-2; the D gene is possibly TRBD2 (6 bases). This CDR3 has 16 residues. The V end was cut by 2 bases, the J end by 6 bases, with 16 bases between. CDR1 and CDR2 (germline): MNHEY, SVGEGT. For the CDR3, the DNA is TGTGCCAGCAGTTACCGTGTGGTCGGCGGGGCCGGGGAGCTGTTTTTT. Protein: CASSYRVVGGAGELFF.

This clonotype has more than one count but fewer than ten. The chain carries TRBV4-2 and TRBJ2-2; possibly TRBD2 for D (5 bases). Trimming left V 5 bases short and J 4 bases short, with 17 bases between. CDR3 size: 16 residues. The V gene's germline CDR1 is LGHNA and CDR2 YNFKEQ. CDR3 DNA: TGTGCCAGCAGCAAGGGATCCGGGGATAGCACCGGGGAGCTGTTTTTT. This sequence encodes CASSKGSGDSTGELFF.

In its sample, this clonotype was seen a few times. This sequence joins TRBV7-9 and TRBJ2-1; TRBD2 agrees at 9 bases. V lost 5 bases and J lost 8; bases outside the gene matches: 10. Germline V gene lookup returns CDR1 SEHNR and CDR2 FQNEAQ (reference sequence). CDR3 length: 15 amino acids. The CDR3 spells CASSRQSGRTDEQFF. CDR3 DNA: TGTGCCAGCAGCCGACAGAGCGGGAGGACTGATGAGCAGTTCTTC.

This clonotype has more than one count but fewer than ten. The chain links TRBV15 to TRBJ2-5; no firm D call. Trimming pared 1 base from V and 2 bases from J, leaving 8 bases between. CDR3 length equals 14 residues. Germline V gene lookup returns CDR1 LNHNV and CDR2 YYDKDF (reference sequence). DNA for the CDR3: TGTGCCACCAGCAGAGCTCCCGGACAAGAGACCCAGTACTTC. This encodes CATSRAPGQETQYF.

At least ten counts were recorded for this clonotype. CDR3 in DNA: TGTGCCAGCAGCCAAGAGGGGGGGCGAGATACGCAGTATTTT. Amino acid sequence: CASSQEGGRDTQYF. This chain joins TRBV4-2 and TRBJ2-3, with D possibly TRBD2 on 7 matching bases. The germline V gene has CDR1 LGHNA and CDR2 YNFKEQ. The V end lost 0 bases, the J end lost 5 bases, and 9 bases lay between the germline ends. CDR3 size: 14 residues.

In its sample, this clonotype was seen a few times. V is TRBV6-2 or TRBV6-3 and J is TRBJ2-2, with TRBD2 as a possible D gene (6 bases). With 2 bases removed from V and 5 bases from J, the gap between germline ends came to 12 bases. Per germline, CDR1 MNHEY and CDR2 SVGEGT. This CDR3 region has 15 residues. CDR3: CASSYHGGETGELFF. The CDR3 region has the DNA TGTGCCAGCAGTTACCACGGGGGTGAGACCGGGGAGCTGTTTTTT.

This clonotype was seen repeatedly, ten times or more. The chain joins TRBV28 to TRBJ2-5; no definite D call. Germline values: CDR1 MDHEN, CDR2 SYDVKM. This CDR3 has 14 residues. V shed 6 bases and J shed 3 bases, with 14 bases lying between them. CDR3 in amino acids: CASSTGQLKETQYF. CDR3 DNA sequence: TGTGCCAGCAGCACGGGTCAGCTGAAAGAGACCCAGTACTTC.

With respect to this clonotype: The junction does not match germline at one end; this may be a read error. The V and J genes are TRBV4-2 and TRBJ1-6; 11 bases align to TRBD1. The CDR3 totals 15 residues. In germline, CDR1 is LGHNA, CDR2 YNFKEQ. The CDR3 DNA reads TGTGCCATCAGCCCGGGGGGACAGGGGGGTTCACCCCTCCACTTT. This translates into CAISPGGQGGSPLHF.

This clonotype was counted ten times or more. CDR3 nucleotides: TGCAGTGCTAGAGATGTGACAGCCCATGAAAAACTGTTTTTT. As protein: CSARDVTAHEKLFF. This chain joins TRBV20-1 and TRBJ1-4, with a possible D match to TRBD1 (5 bases). The CDR3 consists of 14 residues. Between the trimmed V and J ends, which lost 0 bases and 6 bases, there was a span of 11 bases. Per germline, CDR1 DFQATT and CDR2 SNEGSKA (reference sequence).

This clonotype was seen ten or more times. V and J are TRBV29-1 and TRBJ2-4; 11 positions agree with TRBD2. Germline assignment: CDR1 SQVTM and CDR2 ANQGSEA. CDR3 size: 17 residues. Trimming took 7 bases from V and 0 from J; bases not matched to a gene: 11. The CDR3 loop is CSASGLAGVLAKNIQYF. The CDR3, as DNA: TGCAGCGCCTCTGGACTAGCGGGTGTCCTAGCCAAAAACATTCAGTACTTC.

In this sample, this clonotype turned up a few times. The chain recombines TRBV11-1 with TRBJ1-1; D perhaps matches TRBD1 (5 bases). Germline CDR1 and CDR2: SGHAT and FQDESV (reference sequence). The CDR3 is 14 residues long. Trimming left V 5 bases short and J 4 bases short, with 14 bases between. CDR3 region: CASSTGTGGTEAFF. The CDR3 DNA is TGTGCCAGCAGCACCGGTACCGGGGGCACTGAAGCTTTCTTT.

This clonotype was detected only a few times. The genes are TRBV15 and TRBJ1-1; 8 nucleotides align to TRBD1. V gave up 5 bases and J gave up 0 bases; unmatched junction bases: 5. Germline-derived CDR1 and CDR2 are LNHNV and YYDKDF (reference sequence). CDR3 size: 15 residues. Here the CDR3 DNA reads TGTGCCACCAGCGGCGACAGGGGAATGAACACTGAAGCTTTCTTT. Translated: CATSGDRGMNTEAFF. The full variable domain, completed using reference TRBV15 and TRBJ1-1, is DAMVIQNPRYQVTQFGKPVTLSCSQTLNHNVMYWYQQKSSQAPKLLFHYYDKDFNNEADTPDNFQSRRPNTSFCFLDIRSPGLGDTAMYLCATSGDRGMNTEAFFGQGTRLTVV.

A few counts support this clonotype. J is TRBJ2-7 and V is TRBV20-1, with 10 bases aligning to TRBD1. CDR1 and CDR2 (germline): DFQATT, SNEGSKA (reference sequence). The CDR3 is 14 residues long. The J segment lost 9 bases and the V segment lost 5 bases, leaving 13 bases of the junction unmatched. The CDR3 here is CSASAGTGEWGQYF. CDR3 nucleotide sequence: TGCAGTGCTTCCGCCGGGACAGGGGAATGGGGGCAGTACTTC.

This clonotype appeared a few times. CDR3 residues: CASSLISAGVEQFF. DNA for the CDR3: TGTGCCAGCAGCTTAATTAGTGCGGGAGTTGAGCAGTTCTTC. J is TRBJ2-1 and V is TRBV11-2; TRBD2 aligns across 7 bases. Germline CDR1 and CDR2: SGHAT and FQNNGV. Losses at the gene ends were 2 bases for V and 9 bases for J; bases not matched to a gene: 7. The CDR3 consists of 14 residues.

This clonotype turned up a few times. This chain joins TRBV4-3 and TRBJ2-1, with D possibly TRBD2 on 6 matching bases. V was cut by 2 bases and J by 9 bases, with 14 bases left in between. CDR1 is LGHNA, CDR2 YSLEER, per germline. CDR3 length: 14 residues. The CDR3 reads CASSQFAGMGEQFF. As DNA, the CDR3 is TGCGCCAGCAGCCAATTCGCGGGAATGGGTGAGCAGTTCTTC.

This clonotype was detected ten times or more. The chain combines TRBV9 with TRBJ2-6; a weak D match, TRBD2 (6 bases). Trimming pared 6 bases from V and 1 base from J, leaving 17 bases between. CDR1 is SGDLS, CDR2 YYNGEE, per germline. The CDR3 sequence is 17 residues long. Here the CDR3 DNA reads TGTGCCAGCACCATTGGGGGAGGTGCTTCTGGGGCCAACGTCCTGACTTTC. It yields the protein CASTIGGGASGANVLTF. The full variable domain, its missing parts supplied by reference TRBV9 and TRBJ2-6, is DSGVTQTPKHLITATGQRVTLRCSPRSGDLSVYWYQQSLDQGLQFLIQYYNGEERAKGNILERFSAQQFPDLHSELNLSSLELGDSALYFCASTIGGGASGANVLTFGAGSRLTVL.

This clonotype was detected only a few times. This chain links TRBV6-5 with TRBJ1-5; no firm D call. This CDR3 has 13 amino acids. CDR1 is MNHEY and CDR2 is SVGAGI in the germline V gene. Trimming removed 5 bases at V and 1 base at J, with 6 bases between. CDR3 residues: CASSLQSNQPQHF. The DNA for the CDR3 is TGTGCCAGCAGTCTACAGAGCAATCAGCCCCAGCATTTT.

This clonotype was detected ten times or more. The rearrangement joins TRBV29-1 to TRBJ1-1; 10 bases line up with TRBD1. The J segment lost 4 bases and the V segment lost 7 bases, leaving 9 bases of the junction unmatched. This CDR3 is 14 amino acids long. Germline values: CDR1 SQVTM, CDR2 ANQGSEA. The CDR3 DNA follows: TGCAGCGCCACCGGACAGGGGGTAGGCACTGAAGCTTTCTTT. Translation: CSATGQGVGTEAFF.

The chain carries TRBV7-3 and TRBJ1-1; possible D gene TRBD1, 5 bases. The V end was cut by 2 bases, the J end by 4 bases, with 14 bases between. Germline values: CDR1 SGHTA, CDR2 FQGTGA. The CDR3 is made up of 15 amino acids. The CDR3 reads CASSLEGGAITEAFF. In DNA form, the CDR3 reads TGTGCCAGCAGCTTAGAAGGAGGGGCTATCACTGAAGCTTTCTTT.